The rows below give T cell receptor beta chains drawn from one sample of a study of a mutant IDH1 vaccine in newly diagnosed glioma. Their target antigens are unknown. Only in-frame clones appear in the TCRdb table, and some are missing; sequencing was by immunoSEQ multiplex PCR. The sample has around 56,000 clones; roughly 81% are singletons. Here the sequenced sample was PBMCs, taken from a glioma patient whose treatment included an IDH1 peptide vaccine. These receptors were collected from a woman aged 40 to 50 with glioma. Some clones in this sample may be carry-over from other donors' samples. Both conserved end residues are trimmed from each CDR3.

>TRBJ2-7|TRBV7-9
ASSAQLAGRYEQY
>TRBJ2-2|TRBV21-1
ASTSQPFLRQGERTGELF
>TRBJ2-7|TRBV4-1
ASSRRVAGGAGSYEQY
>TRBJ1-6|TRBV7-3
ASSLYARASSPLH
>TRBJ1-6|TRBV15
ATSRDLRGNSPLH
>TRBJ1-5|TRBV7-6
ASSLKPPGHSNQPQH
>TRBJ2-3|TRBV6-6
ASSLGAADTQY
>TRBJ2-6|TRBV7-6
ASSGLRANVLT
>TRBJ1-2|TRBV5-5
ASSLGLSGDYGYT
>TRBJ2-7|TRBV2
ASGNWEQY
>TRBJ1-2|TRBV14
ASSPEGTGSYGYT
>TRBJ1-1|TRBV5-1
ASSLRANTEAF
>TRBJ1-2|TRBV19
ASSIGAVDYGYT
>TRBJ1-2|TRBV7-3
ASSLTGGGGYT
>TRBJ2-7|TRBV6-5
ASSVRTGANEQY
>TRBJ1-2|TRBV6-6
ASSYGQVTNYGYT
>TRBJ2-2|TRBV7-3
ASSLLAGGNTGELF
>TRBJ1-1|TRBV6-1
ASSPWGPDTEAF
>TRBJ1-1|TRBV9
ASSAMGHSNTEAF
>TRBJ2-5|TRBV5-1
ASSWTAQETQY
>TRBJ1-5|TRBV5-5
ASSSGQGPSQPQH
>TRBJ1-2|TRBV10-3
AISAIRDDYGYT
>TRBJ2-1|TRBV10-3
ATLPNSGAGEQF
>TRBJ1-2|TRBV20-1
SFYKGGGYT
>TRBJ1-3|TRBV4-3
ASSKAFGTTGNTIY
>TRBJ2-7|TRBV7-9
ASSLAGGRNLYEQY
>TRBJ1-1|TRBV5-6
ASSVYRQGYWNTEAF
>TRBJ2-4|TRBV5-6
ASSLPRGAKNIQY
>TRBJ2-1|TRBV9
ASAGQRGGNNEQF
>TRBJ1-1|TRBV2
ASRLDRGGSAEAF
>TRBJ2-2|TRBV11-3
ASSPTEPGELF
>TRBJ1-2|TRBV5-1
ASGVDTGGYGYT
>TRBJ2-7|TRBV7-9
ASSGQVEQY
>TRBJ2-3|TRBV10-3
AISQRGGTDTQY
>TRBJ2-3|TRBV30
AWSDFAVATDTQY
>TRBJ1-6|TRBV6-5
ASNPAGRSPLH
>TRBJ1-4|TRBV18
ASSATLEKLF
>TRBJ2-7|TRBV10-2
ASTRDPQGYEQY
>TRBJ1-4|TRBV2
ASSEEEGESATNEKLF
>TRBJ2-7|TRBV5-1
ASSLGGEQY
>TRBJ1-5|TRBV6-6
ASSYVRGEDQPQH
>TRBJ2-1|TRBV9
ASSVRHSGGDNEQF
>TRBJ1-4|TRBV7-7
ASSSDWGEKLF
>TRBJ2-3|TRBV7-2
ASSPDYARGGPDTQY
>TRBJ2-1|TRBV29-1
SVARGGEQF
>TRBJ2-7|TRBV5-1
ASSLGGPGWSYEQY
>TRBJ2-3|TRBV5-1
ASRYSGTSTDTQY
>TRBJ2-1|TRBV6-4
ASSSQGAPSNEQF
>TRBJ1-1|TRBV19
ASSIQGVLAF
>TRBJ2-5|TRBV10-3
AISVGGPQETQY
>TRBJ1-3|TRBV14
ASSQVGLIVGNTIY
>TRBJ1-6|TRBV30
AWSPGTGNSPLH